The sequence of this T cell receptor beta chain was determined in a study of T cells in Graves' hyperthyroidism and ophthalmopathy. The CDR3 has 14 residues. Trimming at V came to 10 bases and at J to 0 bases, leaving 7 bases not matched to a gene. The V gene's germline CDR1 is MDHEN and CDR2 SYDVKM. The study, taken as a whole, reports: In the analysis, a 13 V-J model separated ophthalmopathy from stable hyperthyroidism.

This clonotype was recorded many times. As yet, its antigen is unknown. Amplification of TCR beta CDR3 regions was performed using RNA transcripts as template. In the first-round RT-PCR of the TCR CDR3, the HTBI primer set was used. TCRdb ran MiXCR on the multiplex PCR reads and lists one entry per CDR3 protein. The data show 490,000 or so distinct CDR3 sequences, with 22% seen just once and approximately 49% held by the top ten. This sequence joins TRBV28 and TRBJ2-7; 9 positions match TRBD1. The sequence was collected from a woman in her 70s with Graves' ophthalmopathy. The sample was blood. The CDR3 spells CATVQGAPSYEQYF. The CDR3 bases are TGTGCCACCGTACAGGGGGCCCCCTCCTACGAGCAGTACTTC.